There are a few counts of the clone carrying this TCR delta chain. Its antigen is not known. This entry is derived from a study of Vδ1+ human thymocytes. General study points: Thymic TRG and TRD repertoires appeared highly polyclonal.

RNA was extracted from the cells and then reverse transcribed. The CDR3 regions were amplified by multiplex PCR from V-gene primers to a constant-region primer. TCRdb re-called clones from the multiplex PCR reads using CATT. The profile shows roughly 55,000 delta-chain clones, 15% to 20% of them singletons. Germline-derived CDR1 and CDR2 are TSWWSYY and QGS. The CDR3 has 21 residues. J was trimmed by 1 base and V by 3 bases; bases with no gene match: 22. After alphabeta T cell depletion, CD3+ Vdelta1+ Vdelta2- thymocytes were sorted. The genes are TRDV1 and TRDJ1, with 8 positions matching TRDD3. The receptor's source is a boy in the first two years of life who had congenital heart surgery. Sequencing was carried out using Vdelta1+ gamma-delta thymocytes from the thymus. Specified subset: FACS-sorted CD3+ TCRalphabeta- TCRVdelta1+ TCRVdelta2- thymocytes. CDR3 protein: CALGDVWILGSTGGGTDKLIF. As DNA, the CDR3 is TGTGCTCTTGGGGATGTCTGGATTTTGGGGTCTACTGGGGGGGGCACCGATAAACTCATCTTT.